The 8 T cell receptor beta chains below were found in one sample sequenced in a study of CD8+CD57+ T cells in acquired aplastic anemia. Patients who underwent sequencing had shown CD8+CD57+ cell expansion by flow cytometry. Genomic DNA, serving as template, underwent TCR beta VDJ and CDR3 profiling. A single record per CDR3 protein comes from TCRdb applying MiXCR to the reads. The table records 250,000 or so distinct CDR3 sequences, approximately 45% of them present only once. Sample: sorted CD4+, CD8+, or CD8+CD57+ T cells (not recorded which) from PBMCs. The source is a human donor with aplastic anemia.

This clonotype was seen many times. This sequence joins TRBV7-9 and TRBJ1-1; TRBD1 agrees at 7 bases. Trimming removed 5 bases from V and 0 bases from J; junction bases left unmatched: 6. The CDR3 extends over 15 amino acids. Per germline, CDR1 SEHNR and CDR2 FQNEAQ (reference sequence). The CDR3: CASSPADRLNTEAFF. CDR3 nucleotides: TGTGCCAGCAGCCCCGCGGACAGGTTGAACACTGAAGCTTTCTTT.

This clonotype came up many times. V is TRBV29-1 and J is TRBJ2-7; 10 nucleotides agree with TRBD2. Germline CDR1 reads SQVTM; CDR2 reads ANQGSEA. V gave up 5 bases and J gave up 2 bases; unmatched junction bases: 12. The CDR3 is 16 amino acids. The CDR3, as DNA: TGCAGCGTTAGAGGTCTAGCGGGGGCATACACCTACGAGCAGTACTTC. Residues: CSVRGLAGAYTYEQYF.

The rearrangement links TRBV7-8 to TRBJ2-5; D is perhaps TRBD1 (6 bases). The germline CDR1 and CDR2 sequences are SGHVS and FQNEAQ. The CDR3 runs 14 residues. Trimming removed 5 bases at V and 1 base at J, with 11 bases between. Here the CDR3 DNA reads TGTGCCAGCAGCGTAAACAGGGCCCAAGAGACCCAGTACTTC. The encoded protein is CASSVNRAQETQYF.

The CDR3 bases are TGTGCCAGCAGCGTAGATTTTCAGGGCTCCTATGGCTACACCTTC. This gives the protein CASSVDFQGSYGYTF. V is TRBV9 and J is TRBJ1-2; maybe TRBD1 (5 bases). V lost 0 bases, J lost 4 bases, and 13 bases lay in between. From germline, CDR1 is SGDLS and CDR2 YYNGEE. This CDR3 spans 15 amino acids. Drawing the rest from reference TRBV9 and TRBJ1-2, the complete variable domain is DSGVTQTPKHLITATGQRVTLRCSPRSGDLSVYWYQQSLDQGLQFLIQYYNGEERAKGNILERFSAQQFPDLHSELNLSSLELGDSALYFCASSVDFQGSYGYTFGSGTRLTVV.

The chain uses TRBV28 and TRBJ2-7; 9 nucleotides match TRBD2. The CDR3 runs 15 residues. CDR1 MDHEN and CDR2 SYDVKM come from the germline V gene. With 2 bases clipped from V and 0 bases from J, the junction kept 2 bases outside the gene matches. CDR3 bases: TGTGCCAGCAGTTTACGCGGGAGGGACTCCTACGAGCAGTACTTC. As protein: CASSLRGRDSYEQYF.

The CDR3 region is CSAREAGQGRRQPQHF. The CDR3 DNA reads as TGCAGTGCTAGGGAGGCGGGACAGGGGAGAAGGCAGCCCCAGCATTTT. This chain links TRBV20-1 with TRBJ1-5; the match to TRBD1 covers 10 bases. The CDR3 is 16 residues long. The J segment lost 7 bases and the V segment lost 3 bases, leaving 12 bases of the junction unmatched. Germline CDR1 is DFQATT and CDR2 is SNEGSKA (reference sequence).

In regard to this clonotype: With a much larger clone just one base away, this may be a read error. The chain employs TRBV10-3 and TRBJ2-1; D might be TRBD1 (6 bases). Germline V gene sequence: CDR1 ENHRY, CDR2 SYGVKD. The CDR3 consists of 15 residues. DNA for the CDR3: TGTGCCAGCAGTTATTGGGACAATCCCAACAATGAGCGGTTCTTC. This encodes CASSYWDNPNNERFF.

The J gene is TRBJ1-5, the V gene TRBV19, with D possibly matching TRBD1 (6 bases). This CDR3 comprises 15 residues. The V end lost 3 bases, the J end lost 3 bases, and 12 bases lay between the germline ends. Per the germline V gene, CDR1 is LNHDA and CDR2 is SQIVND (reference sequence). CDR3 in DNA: TGTGCCAGTAGTATCCAAGGGGGTTCCAATCAGCCCCAGCATTTT. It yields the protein CASSIQGGSNQPQHF.